In its sample, the clone carrying this TCR beta chain was seen many times. The entry originates in a study of T cells in Graves' hyperthyroidism and ophthalmopathy. Amplified TCR beta CDR3 regions derived from RNA transcripts. Using the HTBI primer set, a first-round RT-PCR was run on the TCR CDR3. TCRdb fed the multiplex PCR reads into MiXCR, producing one record per CDR3 protein. The sample holds a few hundred thousand distinct CDR3 sequences, 46% seen once. The material sequenced was peripheral blood or thyroid tissue (not recorded which). The clonotype comes from a young woman with Graves' hyperthyroidism.

The CDR3 here is CASSAADRGNQPQHF. The CDR3 DNA sequence: TGTGCCAGCAGCGCGGCGGACAGGGGAAATCAGCCCCAGCATTTT. This chain uses TRBV7-9 with TRBJ1-5, with TRBD1 matching 9 bases. Trimming removed 5 bases from V and 4 bases from J; junction bases left unmatched: 6. Germline CDR1 and CDR2: SEHNR and FQNEAQ (reference sequence). The CDR3 runs 15 residues.